These 19 T cell receptor beta chains came from one sample sequenced in a study of blood T cell repertoires in COVID-19. Assay: immunoSEQ multiplex PCR; the TCRdb copy retains only in-frame clones and omits some. In the table there are under 200,000 clones, around 87% of which are singletons. Sequenced material: peripheral blood. These receptors were taken from a man between 35 and 55 years old with active or convalescent COVID-19.

The genes are TRBV11-3 and TRBJ2-1, with D perhaps matching TRBD2 (8 bases). The CDR3 consists of 19 residues. The V gene lost 4 bases and the J gene lost 8 bases, with 30 bases spanning the gap. Germline assignment: CDR1 SGHNT and CDR2 YENEEA. The CDR3 loop reads CASSYTGTEPGLGYHEQFF. CDR3 DNA sequence: TGTGCCAGCAGCTACACCGGGACAGAGCCGGGACTAGGTTACCATGAGCAGTTCTTC.

This clone was picked up one time. The V and J genes are TRBV24-1 and TRBJ2-1; tentatively, D is TRBD2 (5 bases). The ends were cut back, 4 bases at V and 5 bases at J, with 17 bases in the middle. CDR1 KGHDR and CDR2 SFDVKD come from the germline V gene. CDR3 size: 16 residues. The CDR3 sequence: CATSDRWGAANNEQFF. CDR3 DNA sequence: TGTGCCACCAGTGACCGTTGGGGAGCCGCTAACAATGAGCAGTTCTTC.

This chain links TRBV4-1 with TRBJ1-1; D remains unclear. Germline loops: CDR1 MGHRA, CDR2 YSYEKL. V lost 0 bases and J lost 3, with 11 bases in between. This CDR3 has 15 residues. The CDR3 nucleotides read TGCGCCAGCAGCCAAGATGCCAGGTCGGACACTGAAGCTTTCTTT. Its translation: CASSQDARSDTEAFF.

V gene TRBV5-6 combines with J gene TRBJ2-1; D perhaps matches TRBD1 (5 bases). CDR1 is SGHDT, CDR2 YYEEEE, per germline. V was trimmed by 3 bases and J by 0 bases, leaving 10 bases between them. The CDR3 runs 15 residues. CDR3 residues: CASSSTASSYNEQFF. The CDR3 bases are TGTGCCAGCAGCTCGACAGCGAGCTCCTACAATGAGCAGTTCTTC.

The chain joins TRBV28 to TRBJ2-7, with 8 positions matching TRBD1. The CDR3 spans 15 residues. Looked up from germline, CDR1 is MDHEN and CDR2 is SYDVKM. V was clipped by 5 bases and J by 5 bases; unmatched bases: 11. Written as DNA, the CDR3 is TGTGCCAGCAGTATCCCACGACAGGGGACCCACGAGCAGTACTTC. Protein: CASSIPRQGTHEQYF.

J is TRBJ2-2 and V is TRBV24-1, with 7 bases matching TRBD1. The germline V gene has CDR1 KGHDR and CDR2 SFDVKD. The CDR3 is 18 residues long. V dropped 8 bases and J dropped 3; count of bases not matched to a gene: 17. The CDR3 is CATIVSRDRPTDTGELFF. The CDR3, as DNA: TGTGCCACCATAGTCTCCCGGGACAGACCCACGGACACCGGGGAGCTGTTTTTT.

The CDR3 loop is CASSFAVEEPQHF. CDR3 in DNA: TGTGCCAGCAGTTTCGCCGTTGAGGAGCCCCAGCATTTT. This chain connects TRBV27 to TRBJ1-5, with D uncertain. CDR1 MNHEY and CDR2 SMNVEV come from the germline V gene (reference sequence). Trimming shortened V by 3 bases and J by 8 bases, and 11 bases separated the two germline ends. CDR3 size: 13 residues.

The chain is built from TRBV4-1 and TRBJ2-7, with a possible D match to TRBD1 (5 bases). CDR1 is MGHRA and CDR2 is YSYEKL in the germline V gene. The V gene lost 1 base and the J gene lost 0 bases, with 13 bases spanning the gap. CDR3 length: 16 residues. CDR3 in amino acids: CASSQGPPRGSYEQYF. In DNA form, the CDR3 reads TGCGCCAGCAGCCAAGGGCCGCCAAGGGGCTCCTACGAGCAGTACTTC.

The J gene is TRBJ2-1, the V gene TRBV28; TRBD2 aligns across 11 bases. The CDR3 totals 16 residues. The germline V gene has CDR1 MDHEN and CDR2 SYDVKM. Losses at the gene ends were 8 bases for V and 0 bases for J; bases not matched to a gene: 6. Here the CDR3 reads CASLTSGGYSYNEQFF. For the CDR3, the DNA is TGTGCCAGCCTCACTAGCGGGGGCTACTCCTACAATGAGCAGTTCTTC. Drawing the rest from reference TRBV28 and TRBJ2-1, the complete variable domain is DVKVTQSSRYLVKRTGEKVFLECVQDMDHENMFWYRQDPGLGLRLIYFSYDVKMKEKGDIPEGYSVSREKKERFSLILESASTNQTSMYLCASLTSGGYSYNEQFFGPGTRLTVL.

This chain joins TRBV2 and TRBJ2-3; 7 positions agree with TRBD2. CDR1 SNHLY and CDR2 FYNNEI come from the germline V gene. The junction had 6 bases not matched to a gene; V was cut back by 1 base and J by 2 bases. This CDR3 has 16 residues. CDR3: CASSEDGGYPTDTQYF. The DNA of the CDR3 is TGTGCCAGCAGTGAAGACGGGGGGTACCCCACAGATACGCAGTATTTT. Variable domain in full (rest from reference TRBV2 and TRBJ2-3): EPEVTQTPSHQVTQMGQEVILRCVPISNHLYFYWYRQILGQKVEFLVSFYNNEISEKSEIFDDQFSVERPDGSNFTLKIRSTKLEDSAMYFCASSEDGGYPTDTQYFGPGTRLTVL.

The gene calls are TRBV28 and TRBJ1-5, with TRBD1 matching 9 bases. Germline V gene data show CDR1 as MDHEN and CDR2 as SYDVKM. The ends lost 6 bases at V and 5 bases at J; junction bases unmatched: 14. CDR3 length: 17 residues. As DNA, the CDR3 is TGTGCCAGCAGACCCGGGACAGGGTTTGTAGGGGATCAGCCCCAGCATTTT. Translating it yields CASRPGTGFVGDQPQHF.

This chain joins TRBV2 and TRBJ1-6; 8 nucleotides match TRBD1. Germline V gene sequence: CDR1 SNHLY, CDR2 FYNNEI. This CDR3 region has 16 residues. The ends lost 6 bases at V and 7 bases at J; junction bases unmatched: 11. CDR3 residues: CASSDWAGGKNSPLHF. Written as DNA, the CDR3 is TGTGCCAGCAGCGACTGGGCAGGGGGCAAGAATTCACCCCTCCACTTT.

The J gene is TRBJ1-5, the V gene TRBV2; D gene unclear. The V and J ends lost 6 bases and 0 bases respectively, with 6 bases between them. Germline CDR1 reads SNHLY; CDR2 reads FYNNEI. The CDR3 has 13 residues. The CDR3 region has the DNA TGTGCCAGCAGAGGACTTAGCAATCAGCCCCAGCATTTT. It translates to CASRGLSNQPQHF.

This clone appeared a few times. The rearrangement joins TRBV28 to TRBJ1-6; 9 nucleotides agree with TRBD1. Losses at the gene ends were 2 bases for V and 4 bases for J; bases not matched to a gene: 3. The CDR3 is made up of 16 amino acids. CDR1 and CDR2 from the germline V gene are MDHEN and SYDVKM. CDR3 residues: CASSLKDRGYNSPLHF. CDR3 bases: TGTGCCAGCAGTTTAAAGGACAGGGGTTATAATTCACCCCTCCACTTT.

The rearrangement joins TRBV4-1 to TRBJ1-6; D may be TRBD1 (5 bases). CDR1 is MGHRA, CDR2 YSYEKL, per germline. The CDR3 spans 16 residues. The V gene lost 0 bases and the J gene lost 5 bases, with 11 bases spanning the gap. CDR3 DNA: TGCGCCAGCAGCCAAGATTATGGGGGGGATAATTCACCCCTCCACTTT. Protein: CASSQDYGGDNSPLHF.

The chain has TRBV3-1 (or the pseudogene TRBV3-2) and TRBJ2-1; perhaps TRBD1 as D (5 bases). The CDR3 totals 15 residues. Germline V gene lookup returns CDR1 LGHDT and CDR2 YNNKEL (reference sequence). V lost 0 bases and J lost 7, with 13 bases in between. Written as DNA, the CDR3 is TGTGCCAGCAGCCAAGATCCCCCAGGGTGGAATGAGCAGTTCTTC. This encodes CASSQDPPGWNEQFF.

The gene calls are TRBV5-1 and TRBJ2-7; 10 nucleotides line up with TRBD1. The germline V gene has CDR1 SGHRS and CDR2 YFSETQ. The ends lost 1 base at V and 7 bases at J; junction bases unmatched: 5. The CDR3 covers 14 residues. This CDR3 reads CASSLRQGAGEQYF. DNA of the CDR3: TGCGCCAGCAGCTTGAGACAGGGGGCAGGAGAGCAGTACTTC.

The J gene is TRBJ2-7, the V gene TRBV15; tentative D call: TRBD2 (5 bases). Germline CDR1 LNHNV, CDR2 YYDKDF (reference sequence). V lost 1 base and J lost 0, with 10 bases in between. The CDR3 runs 15 residues. The CDR3 here is CATSRGGSYSYEQYF. CDR3 nucleotide sequence: TGTGCCACCAGCAGAGGAGGGTCTTACTCCTACGAGCAGTACTTC.

This clone was detected only once. The chain links TRBV19 to TRBJ2-4, with a possible D match to TRBD2 (6 bases). The CDR3 runs to 13 residues. Germline V gene lookup returns CDR1 LNHDA and CDR2 SQIVND (reference sequence). Trimming removed 4 bases from V and 9 bases from J, with 13 bases in between. The CDR3 DNA follows: TGTGCCAGTAGTAACGGTGGGGGAGGCATTCAGTACTTC. The encoded protein is CASSNGGGGIQYF.